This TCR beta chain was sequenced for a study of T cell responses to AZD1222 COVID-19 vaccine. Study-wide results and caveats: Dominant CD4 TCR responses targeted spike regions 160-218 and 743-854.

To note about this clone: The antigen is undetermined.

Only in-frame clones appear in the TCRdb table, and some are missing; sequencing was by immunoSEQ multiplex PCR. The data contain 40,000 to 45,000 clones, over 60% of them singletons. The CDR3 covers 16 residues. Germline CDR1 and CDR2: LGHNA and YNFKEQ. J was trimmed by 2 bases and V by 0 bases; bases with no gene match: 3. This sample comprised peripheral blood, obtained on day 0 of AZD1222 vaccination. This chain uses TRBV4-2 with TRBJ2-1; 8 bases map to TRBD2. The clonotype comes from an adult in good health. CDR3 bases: TGTGCCAGCAGCCAAGATCGAGCGGGGGCCTACAATGAGCAGTTCTTC. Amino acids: CASSQDRAGAYNEQFF.